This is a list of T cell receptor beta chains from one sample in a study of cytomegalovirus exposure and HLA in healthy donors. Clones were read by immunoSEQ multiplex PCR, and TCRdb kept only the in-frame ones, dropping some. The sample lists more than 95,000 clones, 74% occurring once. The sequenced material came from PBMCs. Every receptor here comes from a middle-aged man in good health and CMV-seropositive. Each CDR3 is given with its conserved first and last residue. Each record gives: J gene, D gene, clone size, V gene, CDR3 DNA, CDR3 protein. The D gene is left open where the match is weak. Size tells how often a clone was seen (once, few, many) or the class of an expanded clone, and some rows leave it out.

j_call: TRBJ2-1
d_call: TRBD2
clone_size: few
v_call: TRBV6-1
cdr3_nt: TGTGCCAGCAGTGATGGTCTAGCGGGGGTCGGGGAGCAGTTCTTC
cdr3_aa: CASSDGLAGVGEQFF

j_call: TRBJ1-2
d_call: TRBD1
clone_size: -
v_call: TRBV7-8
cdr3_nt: TGTGCCAGCAGCTTGACCGACAGGGGGCTCTATGGCTACACCTTC
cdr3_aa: CASSLTDRGLYGYTF

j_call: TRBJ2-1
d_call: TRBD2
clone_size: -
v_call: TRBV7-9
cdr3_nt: TGTGCCAGCAGCAAAAGGCTAGCGGGTAGCTCCTACAATGAGCAGTTCTTC
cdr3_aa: CASSKRLAGSSYNEQFF

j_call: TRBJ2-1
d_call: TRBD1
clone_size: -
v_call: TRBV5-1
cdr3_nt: TGCGCCAGCACCCGGACAGGGAGCTCCTACAATGAGCAGTTCTTC
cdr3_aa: CASTRTGSSYNEQFF

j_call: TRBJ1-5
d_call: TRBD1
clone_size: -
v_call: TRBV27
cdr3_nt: TGTGCCAGCAGTTTAACCGGGACAGGGGGCAAAAATCAGCCCCAACATTTT
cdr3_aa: CASSLTGTGGKNQPQHF

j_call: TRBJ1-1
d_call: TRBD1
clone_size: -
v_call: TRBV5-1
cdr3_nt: TGCGCCAGCAGCTTAGTAACCGGGACAGGGGGAGAAGCTTTCTTT
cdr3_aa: CASSLVTGTGGEAFF

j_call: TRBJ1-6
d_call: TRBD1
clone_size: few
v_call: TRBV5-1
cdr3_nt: TGCGCCAGCAGCTCCGGACAGGGTGGGAATTCACCCCTCCACTTT
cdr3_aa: CASSSGQGGNSPLHF

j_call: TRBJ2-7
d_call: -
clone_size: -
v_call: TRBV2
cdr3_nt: TGTGCCAGCAGTGAAGCGGGAGGCAGGCGGTACGAGCAGTACTTC
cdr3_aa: CASSEAGGRRYEQYF

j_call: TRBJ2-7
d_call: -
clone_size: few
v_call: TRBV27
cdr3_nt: TGTGCCAGCAGTTCGACAGACGAGCAGTACTTC
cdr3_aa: CASSSTDEQYF

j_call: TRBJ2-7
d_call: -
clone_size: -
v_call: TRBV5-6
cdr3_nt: TGTGCCAGCAGCTTGGCGGTCGGGGTGAGTACCTCCTACGAGCAGTACTTC
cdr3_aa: CASSLAVGVSTSYEQYF

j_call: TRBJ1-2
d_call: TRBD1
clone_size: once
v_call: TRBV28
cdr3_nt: TGTGCCAGCAGTGCCCTATTGGGACAGGGTGGTGGCTACACCTTC
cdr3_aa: CASSALLGQGGGYTF

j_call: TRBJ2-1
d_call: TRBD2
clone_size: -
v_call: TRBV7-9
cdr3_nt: TGTGCCAGCAGCCCACTAGCGGGGGGGCTTTACAATGAGCAGTTCTTC
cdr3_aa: CASSPLAGGLYNEQFF

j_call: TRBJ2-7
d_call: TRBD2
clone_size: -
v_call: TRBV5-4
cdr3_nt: TGTGCCAGCAGCTTGGCTAGCGGGAGCTCCTACGAGCAGTACTTC
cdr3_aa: CASSLASGSSYEQYF

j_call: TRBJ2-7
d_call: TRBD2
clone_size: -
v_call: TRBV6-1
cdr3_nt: TGTGCCAGCAAGCGGGGCTCCTACGAGCAGTACTTC
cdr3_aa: CASKRGSYEQYF

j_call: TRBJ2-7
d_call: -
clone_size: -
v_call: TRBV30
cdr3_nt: TGTGCCTGGAGTGCCAATTCGGGAATTGCTTACGAGCAGTACTTC
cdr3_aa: CAWSANSGIAYEQYF

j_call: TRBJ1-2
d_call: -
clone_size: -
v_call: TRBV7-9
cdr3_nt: TGTGCCAGCAGCCCCGGGAGGGATGGCTACACCTTC
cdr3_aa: CASSPGRDGYTF

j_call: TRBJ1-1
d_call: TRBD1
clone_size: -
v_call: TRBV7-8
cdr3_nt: TGTGCCAGCATCACGCTGACAGGGGGGATGAACACTGAAGCTTTCTTT
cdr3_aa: CASITLTGGMNTEAFF

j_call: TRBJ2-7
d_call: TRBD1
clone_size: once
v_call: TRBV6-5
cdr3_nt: TGTGCCAGCAGATACTTAGCCGGGACAGGGGGCTACGAGCAGTACTTC
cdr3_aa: CASRYLAGTGGYEQYF

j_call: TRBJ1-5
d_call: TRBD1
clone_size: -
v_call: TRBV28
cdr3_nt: TGTGCCAGCAGTTTATCCGGGACAGGGGGTCAGCCCCAGCATTTT
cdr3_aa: CASSLSGTGGQPQHF

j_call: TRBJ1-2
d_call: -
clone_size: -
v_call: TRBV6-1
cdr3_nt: TGTGCCAGCATCTTATTCTCAGGGGCTGGTGGCTACACCTTC
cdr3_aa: CASILFSGAGGYTF

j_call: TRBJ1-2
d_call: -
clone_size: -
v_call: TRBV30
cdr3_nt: TGTGCCTGGGAAGTCAGCAGGGTAGGCTATGGCTACACCTTC
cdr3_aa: CAWEVSRVGYGYTF

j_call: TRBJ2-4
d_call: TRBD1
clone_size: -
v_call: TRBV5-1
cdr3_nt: TGCGCCAGCAGCTTCACAGGGGCCCAAGCCAAAAACATTCAGTACTTC
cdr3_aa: CASSFTGAQAKNIQYF

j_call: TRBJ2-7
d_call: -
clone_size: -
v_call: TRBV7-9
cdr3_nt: TGTGCCAGCAGCTTGGCCGCAGTATCCTACGAGCAGTACTTC
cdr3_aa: CASSLAAVSYEQYF

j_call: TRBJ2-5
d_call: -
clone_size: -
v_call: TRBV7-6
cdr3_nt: TGTGCCAGCAGCCCCCGGGAGACCAGCGGACAAGAGACCCAGTACTTC
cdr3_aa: CASSPRETSGQETQYF

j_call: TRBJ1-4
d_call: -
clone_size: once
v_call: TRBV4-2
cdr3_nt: TGTGCCAGCAGCCAAGCGTCAGGGGAAAAGGAAAAACTGTTTTTT
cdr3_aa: CASSQASGEKEKLFF

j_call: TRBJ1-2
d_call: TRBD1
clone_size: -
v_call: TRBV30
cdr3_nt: TGTGCCTGGGGGCAGGGGGCCTGGGGGGGCAGTGGCTACACCTTC
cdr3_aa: CAWGQGAWGGSGYTF

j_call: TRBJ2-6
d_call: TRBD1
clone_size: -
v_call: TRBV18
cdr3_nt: TGTGCCAGCTCACCGACAGGGTTCGGTGGGGCCAACGTCCTGACTTTC
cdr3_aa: CASSPTGFGGANVLTF

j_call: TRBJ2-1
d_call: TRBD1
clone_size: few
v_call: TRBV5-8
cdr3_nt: TGTGCCAGCAGGCGGGACAGGGGGCGTGGGGACAATGAGCAGTTCTTC
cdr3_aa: CASRRDRGRGDNEQFF

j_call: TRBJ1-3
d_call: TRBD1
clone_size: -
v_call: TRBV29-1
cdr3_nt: TGCAGCGTTGAGGCAGGGGGCGGAAACACCATATATTTT
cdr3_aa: CSVEAGGGNTIYF

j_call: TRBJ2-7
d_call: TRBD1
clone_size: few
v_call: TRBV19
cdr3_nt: TGTGCCAGTAGTATGGGGACAGGAGGTATCTACGAGCAGTACTTC
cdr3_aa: CASSMGTGGIYEQYF

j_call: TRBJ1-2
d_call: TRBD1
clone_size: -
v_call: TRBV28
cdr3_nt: TGTGCCAGCAGTTCGACAGGGGGGATTTCTTATGGCTACACCTTC
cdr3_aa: CASSSTGGISYGYTF

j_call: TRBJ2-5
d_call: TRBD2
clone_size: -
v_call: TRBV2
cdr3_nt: TGTGCCGGTAGGAATGGACTAGCGGAGTACCAAGAGACCCAGTACTTC
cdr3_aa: CAGRNGLAEYQETQYF

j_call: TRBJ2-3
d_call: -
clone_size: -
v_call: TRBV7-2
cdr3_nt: TGTGCCAGCAGCTTAAAGACGGGGGAGCACGGTACGCAGTATTTT
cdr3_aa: CASSLKTGEHGTQYF

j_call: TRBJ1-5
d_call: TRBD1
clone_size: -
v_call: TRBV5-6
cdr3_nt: TGTGCCAGCAGCTCTTTAAAACGAGGGACAGGGGGCAGGCAGCCCCAGCATTTT
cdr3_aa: CASSSLKRGTGGRQPQHF

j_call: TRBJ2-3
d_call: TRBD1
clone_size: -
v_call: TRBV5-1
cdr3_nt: TGCGCCAGCAGCATGGGACAGACCACAGATACGCAGTATTTT
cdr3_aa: CASSMGQTTDTQYF

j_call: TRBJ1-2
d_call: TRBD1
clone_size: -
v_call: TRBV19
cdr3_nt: TGTGCCAGTAGCCTTGGACAGGGGACCTATGGCTACACCTTC
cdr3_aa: CASSLGQGTYGYTF

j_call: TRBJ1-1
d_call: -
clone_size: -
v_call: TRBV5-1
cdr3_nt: TGCGCCAGCAGCTTGCAAGAGGGATATGAAGCTTTCTTT
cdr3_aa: CASSLQEGYEAFF

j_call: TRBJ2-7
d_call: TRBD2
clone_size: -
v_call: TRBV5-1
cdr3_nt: TGCGCCAGCAGCTTGGGAGCGGGGGGAACCTACGAGCAGTACTTC
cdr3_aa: CASSLGAGGTYEQYF

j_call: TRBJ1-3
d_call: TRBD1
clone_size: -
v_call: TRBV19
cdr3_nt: TGTGCCAGTAGTCCCCAGACAGGGGGCAGAGGAAACACCATATATTTT
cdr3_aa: CASSPQTGGRGNTIYF

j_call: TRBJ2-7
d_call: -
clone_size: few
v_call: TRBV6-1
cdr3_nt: TGTGCCAGCAGGCGGGAACAGGGGGGGATGAGCGAGCAGTACTTC
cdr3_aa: CASRREQGGMSEQYF

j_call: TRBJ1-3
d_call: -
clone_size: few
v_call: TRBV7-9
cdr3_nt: TGTGCCAGCACCCGGGAGGGCAGGGGAGGCGCTGGAAACACCATATATTTT
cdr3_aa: CASTREGRGGAGNTIYF

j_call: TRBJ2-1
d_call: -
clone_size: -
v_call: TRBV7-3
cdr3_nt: TGTGCCAGCAGCTTTGAGGTTCGGGGTGAGCAGTTCTTC
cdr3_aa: CASSFEVRGEQFF

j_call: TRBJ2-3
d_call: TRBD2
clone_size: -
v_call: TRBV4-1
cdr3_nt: TGCGCCAGCAGCCACTTAGCGGGAGCGCCAGATACGCAGTATTTT
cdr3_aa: CASSHLAGAPDTQYF

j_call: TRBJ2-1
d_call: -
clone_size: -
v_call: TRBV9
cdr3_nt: TGTGCCAGCAGCGTAGGCAAGAGCTCCTACAATGAGCAGTTCTTC
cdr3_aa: CASSVGKSSYNEQFF

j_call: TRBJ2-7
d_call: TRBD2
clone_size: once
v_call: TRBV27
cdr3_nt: TGTGCCAGCGGGACTAGCGGGAATGGGGAGCAGTACTTC
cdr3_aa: CASGTSGNGEQYF

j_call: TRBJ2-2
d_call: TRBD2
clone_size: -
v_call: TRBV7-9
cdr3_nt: TGTGCCAGCAGCTTTGGACTAGCGGAGGGTGGCGGGGAGCTGTTTTTT
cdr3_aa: CASSFGLAEGGGELFF